These T cell receptor beta chains were read from a single sample in a study of identical twins. TCRdb fed the 5' RACE reads into MiXCR, producing one record per CDR3 protein. The sample has approximately 1.8 million distinct CDR3 sequences; under 35% are singletons. The specimen was cord blood. The receptors stem from a newborn girl in good health. The conserved cysteine and the conserved F or W are not part of the CDR3 here. The size field is filled for only some rows; it gives once, few, many or a size class.

>NA|TRBJ2-1|TRBV5-1
ASSLAGTQEYNEQF
>NA|TRBJ2-3|TRBV2
ASSEMGTATDTQY
>NA|TRBJ2-2|TRBV5-1
ASSFGSSNTGELF
>few|TRBJ1-1|TRBV10-3
AISEKGGTEAF
>NA|TRBJ2-3|TRBV7-6
ASSLGAGLAGDTQY
>NA|TRBJ1-1|TRBV20-1
SASLDPGKGAF
>NA|TRBJ1-5|TRBV28
ASNQSWGPQH
>many|TRBJ2-7|TRBV7-9
ASSLADRGFFYEQY
>NA|TRBJ1-1|TRBV7-9
ASSLRDRSNTEAF
>NA|TRBJ1-2|TRBV5-1
ASSLPAGSNYGST
>few|TRBJ2-5|TRBV5-1
ASSLSNLPGLAATQY
>NA|TRBJ2-3|TRBV2
ASSRQRELSTDTQY
>NA|TRBJ2-4|TRBV6-2/TRBV6-3
ASRYQVGAGELDKNIQY
>NA|TRBJ2-3|TRBV9
ASSVLGQGATDTQY
>NA|TRBJ1-2|TRBV20-1
SARDGLRDRVLFGYT
>NA|TRBJ2-4|TRBV4-1
ASSQDRRGRGDIQY
>NA|TRBJ2-1|TRBV7-2
ASSLVYGPFGNEQF
>NA|TRBJ2-7|TRBV7-2
ASGISGRGSYEQY
>NA|TRBJ2-3|TRBV11-2
ASSLDLSSGGDTQY
>NA|TRBJ1-1|TRBV14
ASSIQGVNTEAF
>NA|TRBJ2-4|TRBV20-1
SARSRADIQY
>few|TRBJ1-1|TRBV7-2
ASSWSGGVIQLNTEAF
>few|TRBJ1-1|TRBV12-3/TRBV12-4
ASRGDHEAF
>few|TRBJ2-1|TRBV13
ASSVEPQF
>NA|NA|TRBV19
ASSPPRGTKYYEQY
>NA|TRBJ1-2|TRBV4-2
ASSTPSPRMGKGGYT
>NA|TRBJ2-5|TRBV5-5
ASSSGWGPQETQY
>few|TRBJ1-5|TRBV20-1
SASIPRGSNQPQH